This TCR beta chain is drawn from a study of low-dose radiotherapy and immunotherapy resistance in tumors. Study at large: Per fraction, Cohort 1 was given 0.5 Gy every 2 weeks, for a total of 6.5 Gy. Patients were treated with intravenous nivolumab at 240 mg every two weeks and were also dosed with ipilimumab at 1 mg/kg every six weeks.

First-strand cDNA used TRAV- and TRBV-specific primers, covering alpha and beta chains. TCR amplification ran roughly 21 PCR cycles using constant-region and V-primer adapter primers. TCRdb re-derived calls from the reads in MiXCR, one entry per CDR3 protein. The sample yields 100,000 or so distinct CDR3 sequences, 9.4% seen once. Time point in this sample: before trial treatment. This clonotype was observed a few times. The V gene end was trimmed by 5 bases and the J gene end by 2 bases; junction bases not matched to a gene: 3. The CDR3 extends over 14 amino acids. Germline lookup yields CDR1 MDHEN and CDR2 SYDVKM.

Sequenced here: PBMCs, sampled before treatment. V gene TRBV28 combines with J gene TRBJ2-7, with TRBD2 matching 10 bases. The receptor's source is a male donor with prostate cancer. The CDR3 region is CASSGTSEAYEQYF. The DNA for the CDR3 is TGTGCCAGCAGTGGGACTAGCGAGGCCTACGAGCAGTACTTC.